The clone carrying this TCR beta chain was detected only a few times. Its specificity is not known. The source of the sample is a study of blood T cells in healthy people across ages. Regarding the study as a whole: Both higher diversity and more naive CD4+ cells marked long-lived donors when set against aged donors. No one knew whether donors had CMV, which possibly confounded expanded clonotype changes.

Together with a sample-barcoded 5' primer, a J-beta primer mix was included in a second PCR lasting 7 to 11 cycles. TCRdb re-called the 5' RACE reads through MiXCR, storing one row per CDR3 protein. The table lists roughly 1.6 million distinct CDR3 sequences, roughly 32% of them singletons. J gave up 5 bases and V 1 base, and 3 bases lay outside the gene matches. This CDR3 has 14 amino acids. The V gene's germline CDR1 is MGHRA and CDR2 YSYEKL. The V call is TRBV4-1, the J call TRBJ2-5, with TRBD1 matching over 8 bases. This clonotype originated in a woman aged 25 to 45 in good health. The sample comprised blood. The DNA of the CDR3 is TGCGCCAGCAGCCAAGTACAGGGGGATGAGACCCAGTACTTC. Protein sequence: CASSQVQGDETQYF.